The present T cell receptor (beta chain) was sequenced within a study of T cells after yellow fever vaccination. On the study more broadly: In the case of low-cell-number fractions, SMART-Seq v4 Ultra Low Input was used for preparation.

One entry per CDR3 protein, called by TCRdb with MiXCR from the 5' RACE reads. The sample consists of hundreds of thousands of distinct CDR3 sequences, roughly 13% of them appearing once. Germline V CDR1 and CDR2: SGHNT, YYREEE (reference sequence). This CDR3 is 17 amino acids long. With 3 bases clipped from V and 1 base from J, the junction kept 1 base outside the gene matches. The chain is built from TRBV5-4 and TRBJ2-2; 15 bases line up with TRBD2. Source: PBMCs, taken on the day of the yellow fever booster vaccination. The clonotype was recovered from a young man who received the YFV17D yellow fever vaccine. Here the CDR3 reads CASSWGLAGGNTGELFF. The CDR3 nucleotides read TGTGCCAGCAGCTGGGGACTAGCGGGAGGGAACACCGGGGAGCTGTTTTTT. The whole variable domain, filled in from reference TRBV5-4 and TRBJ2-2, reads ETGVTQSPTHLIKTRGQQVTLRCSSQSGHNTVSWYQQALGQGPQFIFQYYREEENGRGNFPPRFSGLQFPNYSSELNVNALELDDSALYLCASSWGLAGGNTGELFFGEGSRLTVL.